This T cell receptor (beta chain) was obtained from a study of blood T cell repertoires in COVID-19. Study background: Samples representing acute and convalescent COVID-19 were sourced from the United States, Italy and Spain. T cells, B-cell-depleted T cells, or PBMCs provided the cDNA or gDNA that served as material.

Authors' analysis steps: Estimated nucleated cell counts came from reference gene primer amplification. TCRdb's table, derived via immunoSEQ multiplex PCR, lists solely in-frame clones and lacks some. The D gene and trimming were derived from the DNA, and the V and J assignments and clone size from that table. The sample shows roughly 84,000 clones, around four fifths of them seen only once. Trimming took 6 bases from V and 1 from J, leaving 21 bases between them. CDR3 length: 17 residues. Germline V lookup: CDR1 MRHNA, CDR2 SNTAGT. What was sequenced was peripheral blood. The receptor's source is a man older than 75 with active or convalescent COVID-19. The J gene is TRBJ1-1, the V gene TRBV6-4; no definite D call. The CDR3 is CASRISYTSVGNTEAFF. CDR3 sequence (DNA): TGTGCCAGCAGAATTAGCTACACCTCCGTGGGGAACACTGAAGCTTTCTTT.